This TCR beta chain stems from a study of T-cell reconstitution after alpha-beta-depleted transplantation in children. This CDR3 has 19 residues. Germline-derived CDR1 and CDR2 are ENHRY and SYGVKD. Trimming removed 4 bases at V and 1 base at J, with 26 bases between. A remark on this clonotype: Its target is unknown.

Unique molecular identifiers were incorporated into the prepared TCRbeta library. In TCRdb, the PCR reads were re-called with MiXCR into one record per CDR3 protein. Altogether over 200,000 distinct CDR3 sequences are present, approximately 17% being singletons, with the ten largest covering approximately 40%. Whole-study results and caveats: It was newly produced T cells that mostly accounted for T-cell counts and diversity one year after transplant. Expanded graft clones numbering several hundred reportedly gave rise to alpha-beta T cells about two months after transplant.

V usage is TRBV10-3 and J usage is TRBJ2-7; D may be TRBD1 (6 bases). This receptor was taken from a male patient under 10 years old who had a stem cell transplant for acute lymphoblastic leukemia, so the T cells may come from the graft donor. This material consisted of PBMCs, mostly from graft donor cells, taken 360 days after TCRalphabeta/CD19-depleted stem cell transplant. CDR3 bases: TGTGCCATCAGTGGGGATCTGACAGGTCCCCACCTTGCGTCCTACGAGCAGTACTTC. Its translation is CAISGDLTGPHLASYEQYF.